A few counts support the clone carrying this T cell receptor beta chain. Antigen: not known. Unique molecular identifiers had been added to the TCR beta cDNA libraries. With roughly 0.85 to 11 million T cells as the source, a few hundred thousand cDNA molecules resulted. TCRdb reanalysed the PCR reads using MiXCR and keeps one entry per CDR3 protein. Of approximately 570,000 distinct CDR3 sequences listed, around 44% were seen once; the top ten hold around 1.7%. These data originate in a study of post-analysis software for immune sequencing data. Background on the study: The courses of disease that were included comprised relapsing-remitting, secondary progressive and progressive-relapsing multiple sclerosis. The study, taken as a whole, reports: Pronounced co-clustering by F measure was evident among identically batched samples. Those with multiple sclerosis, the patient group, showed significantly lower normalized Chao1 diversity than controls.

Input material: blood. This clonotype was sampled from a girl aged 5-17 years with multiple sclerosis.

The DNA for the CDR3 is TGCGCCAGCAGTTCGACAGTCGAGCAGTACTTC. It codes for CASSSTVEQYF. The chain has TRBV10-2 and TRBJ2-7; a weak D match, TRBD1 (5 bases). Germline CDR1 and CDR2: WSHSY and SAAADI. This CDR3 has 11 amino acids. The V gene lost 5 bases and the J gene lost 6 bases, with 8 bases spanning the gap.